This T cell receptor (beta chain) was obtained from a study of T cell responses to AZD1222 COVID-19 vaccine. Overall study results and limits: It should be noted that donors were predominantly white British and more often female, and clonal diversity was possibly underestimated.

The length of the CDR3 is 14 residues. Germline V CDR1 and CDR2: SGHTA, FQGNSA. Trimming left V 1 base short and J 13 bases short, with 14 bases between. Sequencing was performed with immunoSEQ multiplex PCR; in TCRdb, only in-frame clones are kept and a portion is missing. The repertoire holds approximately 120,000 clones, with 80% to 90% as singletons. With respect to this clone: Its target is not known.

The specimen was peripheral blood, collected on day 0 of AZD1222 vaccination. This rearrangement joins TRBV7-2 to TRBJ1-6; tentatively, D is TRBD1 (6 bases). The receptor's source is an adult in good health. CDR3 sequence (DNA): TGTGCCAGCAGCTTAGTTGTACAGGGTAATCCCCTCCACTTT. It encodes CASSLVVQGNPLHF. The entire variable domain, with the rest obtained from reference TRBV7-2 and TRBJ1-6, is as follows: GAGVSQSPSNKVTEKGKDVELRCDPISGHTALYWYRQSLGQGLEFLIYFQGNSAPDKSGLPSDRFSAERTGGSVSTLTIQRTQQEDSAVYLCASSLVVQGNPLHFGNGTRLTVT.